These T cell receptor beta chains were read from a single sample in a study of beta chain features in type 1 diabetes. This table comes from immunoSEQ multiplex PCR, and its TCRdb copy is limited to in-frame clones, with some not included. This repertoire shows under 350,000 clones, 8% found once; its top ten account for approximately 1%. Sequences were obtained from central memory CD4+ T cells from blood. Receptors originate from a woman aged 18-29 years in good health. CDR3s leave out the opening cysteine and the closing phenylalanine or tryptophan. Fields, in order: V gene, J gene, CDR3 protein.

>TRBV21-1|TRBJ1-2
ASSQTSYGYT
>TRBV28|TRBJ1-5
ASTPGGGNQPQH
>TRBV28|TRBJ1-2
ASSSLTRDGYT
>TRBV29-1|TRBJ2-3
SVRTRVGSTDTQY
>TRBV9|TRBJ1-2
ASSVRDGSGYT
>TRBV21-1|TRBJ1-1
ASSEGQEAF
>TRBV5-4|TRBJ2-2
ASSRDRDRGSGELF
>TRBV4-3|TRBJ2-1
ASSQDWRTDNEQF
>TRBV10-3|TRBJ1-1
AIKLDRKNTEAF
>TRBV7-2|TRBJ2-6
ASSRGAGANVLT
>TRBV6-5|TRBJ1-5
ASRGQGVYQPQH
>TRBV28|TRBJ1-1
ASLGFVNTEAF
>TRBV28|TRBJ1-3
ASSFEGRWSGNTIY
>TRBV2|TRBJ1-2
ASSQTGARGYT